These 32 T cell receptor beta chains came from one sample sequenced in a study of blood T cell repertoires in COVID-19. The method was immunoSEQ multiplex PCR; TCRdb's version includes in-frame clones alone and lacks a portion of them. The table lists approximately 230,000 clones, approximately 90% of them singletons. Sequenced sample: PBMCs or T cells enriched from blood (not recorded which). Every receptor here comes from a woman aged 25 to 39 with acute COVID-19.

This sequence joins TRBV2 and TRBJ1-5; 7 bases map to TRBD1. The CDR3 consists of 15 residues. CDR1 is SNHLY and CDR2 is FYNNEI in the germline V gene. The J segment lost 2 bases and the V segment lost 6 bases, leaving 7 bases of the junction unmatched. CDR3 nucleotides: TGTGCCAGCAGACCATACAGGGGTGGCAATCAGCCCCAGCATTTT. Its translation is CASRPYRGGNQPQHF. The variable domain in full, with the rest retrieved from reference TRBV2 and TRBJ1-5, is EPEVTQTPSHQVTQMGQEVILRCVPISNHLYFYWYRQILGQKVEFLVSFYNNEISEKSEIFDDQFSVERPDGSNFTLKIRSTKLEDSAMYFCASRPYRGGNQPQHFGDGTRLSIL.

This chain joins TRBV19 and TRBJ2-7, with D hard to call. This CDR3 has 13 amino acids. Trimming stripped 5 bases from V and 6 bases from J, with 14 bases between. CDR1 LNHDA and CDR2 SQIVND come from the germline V gene (reference sequence). The CDR3 nucleotides are TGTGCCAGTAGTTCAGACATATTGGGCGAGCAGTACTTC. Protein sequence: CASSSDILGEQYF.

The sample holds one count of this clone. J is TRBJ2-7 and V is TRBV27; 7 bases are shared with TRBD1. Germline-derived CDR1 and CDR2 are MNHEY and SMNVEV (reference sequence). Trimming cost V 4 bases and J 3 bases; bases outside gene matches: 9. The CDR3 totals 15 residues. In DNA, the CDR3 is TGTGCCAGCAGTTCCCGACAGGGACCGTTCTACGAGCAGTACTTC. Its translation: CASSSRQGPFYEQYF.

The V gene is TRBV9, the J gene TRBJ2-2, with 11 nucleotides matching TRBD2. Germline CDR1 reads SGDLS; CDR2 reads YYNGEE. CDR3 length equals 15 residues. The ends lost 4 bases at V and 5 bases at J; junction bases unmatched: 4. In DNA form, the CDR3 reads TGTGCCAGCAGCTTGGTAGCGGGGGGGACCGGGGAGCTGTTTTTT. Its protein product is CASSLVAGGTGELFF.

The chain is built from TRBV7-2 and TRBJ2-7; D may be TRBD2 (6 bases). V gave up 0 bases and J gave up 3 bases, with 15 bases separating them. Germline lookup yields CDR1 SGHTA and CDR2 FQGNSA. The CDR3 has 16 residues. The CDR3 nucleotides are TGTGCCAGCAGCTTAGCGCGAGGAGGGACTCTCTACGAGCAGTACTTC. Its protein product is CASSLARGGTLYEQYF.

In DNA, the CDR3 is TGTGCCAGCAGCCCTAGGGAGGCTGAAGCTTTCTTT. It codes for CASSPREAEAFF. The chain has TRBV28 and TRBJ1-1; unclear D gene. Trimming removed 6 bases from V and 6 bases from J, with 11 bases in between. Germline CDR1 and CDR2: MDHEN and SYDVKM. The CDR3 is 12 amino acids.

In its sample, this clone was seen once. J is TRBJ1-5 and V is TRBV5-1; D perhaps matches TRBD1 (5 bases). Looked up from germline, CDR1 is SGHRS and CDR2 is YFSETQ. This CDR3 is built from 13 residues. V was pared by 2 bases and J by 5 bases, with 8 bases between. The CDR3 region has the DNA TGCGCCAGCAGCTTCCGGGGGGATCAGCCCCAGCATTTT. Its translation is CASSFRGDQPQHF.

The V gene is TRBV2, the J gene TRBJ1-5, with D unclear. This CDR3 spans 16 amino acids. Germline assignment: CDR1 SNHLY and CDR2 FYNNEI. Trimming took off 1 base at V and 0 bases at J, with 10 bases between the two ends. This chain's CDR3 is CASSEERAVSNQPQHF. The DNA of the CDR3 is TGTGCCAGCAGTGAAGAGCGTGCGGTTAGCAATCAGCCCCAGCATTTT.

This clone was detected only a few times. The chain is built from TRBV9 and TRBJ2-1; TRBD1 matches at 7 bases. CDR1 SGDLS and CDR2 YYNGEE come from the germline V gene. The CDR3 sequence is 13 residues long. Trimming removed 4 bases from V and 10 bases from J; junction bases left unmatched: 8. CDR3 protein: CASSPDRVREQFF. The CDR3 bases are TGTGCCAGCAGCCCAGACAGGGTCAGGGAGCAGTTCTTC.

The chain has TRBV7-9 and TRBJ2-5; D perhaps matches TRBD2 (6 bases). Trimming stripped 8 bases from V and 2 bases from J, with 9 bases between. The CDR3 contains 12 residues. Per the germline V gene, CDR1 is SEHNR and CDR2 is FQNEAQ (reference sequence). The CDR3 sequence is CASAEGQETQYF. CDR3 DNA: TGTGCCAGCGCGGAGGGGCAAGAGACCCAGTACTTC. Supplemented by reference TRBV7-9 and TRBJ2-5, the full variable domain reads DTGVSQNPRHKITKRGQNVTFRCDPISEHNRLYWYRQTLGQGPEFLTYFQNEAQLEKSRLLSDRFSAERPKGSFSTLEIQRTEQGDSAMYLCASAEGQETQYFGPGTRLLVL.

V and J are TRBV4-1 and TRBJ2-1, with D possibly matching TRBD2 (6 bases). The CDR3 consists of 15 residues. V was pared by 0 bases and J by 4 bases, with 10 bases between. CDR1 MGHRA and CDR2 YSYEKL come from the germline V gene. The chain's CDR3 is CASSQELGRYNEQFF. For the CDR3, the DNA is TGCGCCAGCAGCCAAGAACTAGGGAGGTACAATGAGCAGTTCTTC.

This chain links TRBV19 with TRBJ1-5, with 10 bases aligning to TRBD1. With 5 bases clipped from V and 7 bases from J, the junction kept 8 bases outside the gene matches. This CDR3 spans 15 amino acids. Germline CDR1 LNHDA, CDR2 SQIVND (reference sequence). CDR3 sequence: CASSPSGTGEQPQHF. Here the CDR3 DNA reads TGTGCCAGTAGTCCGAGCGGGACAGGGGAACAGCCCCAGCATTTT.

Note on this clone: An end of the junction does not agree with germline; a read error may underlie this. The rearrangement joins TRBV19 to TRBJ2-3, with 8 bases that match TRBD2. CDR3 length equals 14 residues. CDR1 and CDR2 (germline): LNHDA, SQIVND (reference sequence). CDR3 amino acids: CASSMRGGTDTQYF. CDR3 coding DNA: TGTGCCAGCAGTATGCGGGGGGGCACAGATACGCAGTATTTT.

The J gene is TRBJ2-1, the V gene TRBV11-2; the match to TRBD2 covers 8 bases. Trimming cost V 4 bases and J 0 bases; bases outside gene matches: 8. CDR3 length equals 17 residues. CDR1 is SGHAT, CDR2 FQNNGV, per germline. CDR3 nucleotide sequence: TGTGCCAGCAGCTACCCACTAGCGGCCAGCTCCTACAATGAGCAGTTCTTC. It yields the protein CASSYPLAASSYNEQFF.

This chain joins TRBV7-9 and TRBJ2-7, with D hard to call. Germline V CDR1 and CDR2: SEHNR, FQNEAQ (reference sequence). V was trimmed by 2 bases and J by 0 bases, leaving 8 bases between them. This CDR3 spans 14 amino acids. This chain's CDR3 is CASSLSSLSYEQYF. DNA for the CDR3: TGTGCCAGCAGCTTATCGTCCCTCTCCTACGAGCAGTACTTC.

This chain links TRBV7-6 with TRBJ2-5; 9 positions match TRBD2. Trimming took 5 bases from V and 0 from J; bases not matched to a gene: 10. Per germline, CDR1 SGHVS and CDR2 FNYEAQ. The CDR3 extends over 17 amino acids. CDR3 region: CASSPPGLAGYQETQYF. The CDR3 region has the DNA TGTGCCAGCAGCCCCCCCGGGCTAGCGGGGTACCAAGAGACCCAGTACTTC. Variable domain in full (rest from reference TRBV7-6 and TRBJ2-5): GAGVSQSPRYKVTKRGQDVALRCDPISGHVSLYWYRQALGQGPEFLTYFNYEAQQDKSGLPNDRFSAERPEGSISTLTIQRTEQRDSAMYRCASSPPGLAGYQETQYFGPGTRLLVL.

CDR3 coding DNA: TGTGCCAGCAGCTTAGGAGTTCGGACTACAAAAGAAGAGACCCAGTACTTC. Its protein product is CASSLGVRTTKEETQYF. The rearrangement uses TRBV5-6 and TRBJ2-5; the D gene is possibly TRBD2 (6 bases). The CDR3 runs to 17 residues. Germline V CDR1 and CDR2: SGHDT, YYEEEE. V lost 2 bases and J lost 3, with 20 bases in between.

The rearrangement uses TRBV29-1 and TRBJ2-7; 10 positions agree with TRBD1. The CDR3 is 14 amino acids. Trimming removed 2 bases from V and 5 bases from J; junction bases left unmatched: 6. The germline CDR1 and CDR2 sequences are SQVTM and ANQGSEA. The CDR3 loop reads CSVEPGTGDNEQYF. The CDR3 DNA sequence: TGCAGCGTTGAACCCGGGACAGGGGACAACGAGCAGTACTTC.

The rearrangement uses TRBV3-1 (or the pseudogene TRBV3-2) and TRBJ2-3; D gene ambiguous. The V gene's germline CDR1 is LGHDT and CDR2 YNNKEL (reference sequence). CDR3 size: 14 residues. Trimming took 1 base from V and 2 from J, leaving 7 bases between them. CDR3: CASSQGVNTDTQYF. CDR3 nucleotide sequence: TGTGCCAGCAGCCAAGGCGTGAACACAGATACGCAGTATTTT.

The J gene is TRBJ2-3, the V gene TRBV7-9; D is perhaps TRBD2 (6 bases). The germline CDR1 and CDR2 sequences are SEHNR and FQNEAQ (reference sequence). The germline V and J ends were trimmed by 4 bases and 2 bases, with 13 bases remaining between them. This CDR3 is built from 15 residues. DNA of the CDR3: TGTGCCAGCAGCTCGCCGGGGGAGATCACAGATACGCAGTATTTT. This gives the protein CASSSPGEITDTQYF.

CDR3 protein: CASSAFPGTEAFF. The CDR3 region has the DNA TGTGCCAGTAGTGCATTCCCAGGTACTGAAGCTTTCTTT. The V call is TRBV19, the J call TRBJ1-1; D is uncertain. V lost 5 bases to trimming and J lost 5 bases, with 12 bases between them. CDR1 and CDR2 from the germline V gene are LNHDA and SQIVND (reference sequence). The CDR3 runs to 13 residues.

This chain joins TRBV28 and TRBJ1-5, with a weak D call TRBD1 (6 bases). CDR1 is MDHEN, CDR2 SYDVKM, per germline. CDR3 size: 19 residues. Trimming cost V 2 bases and J 0 bases, with 20 bases left between them. For the CDR3, the DNA is TGTGCCAGCAGTTTAACCCTTGGACAGTTCGTGAATAGCAATCAGCCCCAGCATTTT. It codes for CASSLTLGQFVNSNQPQHF.

J is TRBJ2-3 and V is TRBV5-4; 13 bases match TRBD2. Germline V gene lookup returns CDR1 SGHNT and CDR2 YYREEE (reference sequence). The CDR3 has 17 residues. The V gene end was trimmed by 4 bases and the J gene end by 0 bases; junction bases not matched to a gene: 5. The chain's CDR3 is CASSPGTSGTSTDTQYF. The DNA for the CDR3 is TGTGCCAGCAGCCCAGGGACTAGCGGGACTAGCACAGATACGCAGTATTTT.

The genes are TRBV2 and TRBJ1-5; a weak D match, TRBD1 (5 bases). CDR1 SNHLY and CDR2 FYNNEI come from the germline V gene. V lost 7 bases, J lost 6 bases, and 16 bases lay in between. CDR3 size: 14 residues. CDR3 protein: CASMLGVSAQPQHF. As DNA, the CDR3 is TGTGCCAGCATGTTAGGGGTCTCAGCTCAGCCCCAGCATTTT. Variable domain in full (rest from reference TRBV2 and TRBJ1-5): EPEVTQTPSHQVTQMGQEVILRCVPISNHLYFYWYRQILGQKVEFLVSFYNNEISEKSEIFDDQFSVERPDGSNFTLKIRSTKLEDSAMYFCASMLGVSAQPQHFGDGTRLSIL.

V gene TRBV2 combines with J gene TRBJ2-4; TRBD1 is a possible D gene (5 bases). CDR3 size: 12 residues. Trimming cost V 3 bases and J 13 bases, with 13 bases left between them. Germline CDR1 reads SNHLY; CDR2 reads FYNNEI. CDR3 region: CASSESTVSQYF. CDR3 DNA sequence: TGTGCCAGCAGTGAGTCGACAGTTTCACAGTACTTC.

V usage is TRBV15 and J usage is TRBJ2-7; 7 bases match TRBD1. V was clipped by 5 bases and J by 4 bases; unmatched bases: 8. This CDR3 is 14 amino acids long. Germline CDR1 reads LNHNV; CDR2 reads YYDKDF (reference sequence). The CDR3 spells CATSGGQRTYEQYF. The CDR3 nucleotides read TGTGCCACCAGCGGGGGACAGAGGACTTACGAGCAGTACTTC.

The chain uses TRBV19 and TRBJ2-2; tentative D call: TRBD2 (5 bases). The CDR3 sequence is 15 residues long. Germline lookup yields CDR1 LNHDA and CDR2 SQIVND (reference sequence). Between the trimmed V and J ends, which lost 7 bases and 5 bases, there was a span of 17 bases. The CDR3 coding sequence is TGTGCCAGTAAGGCCCGACAACCGGGGACCGGGGAGCTGTTTTTT. It is translated as CASKARQPGTGELFF. The full variable domain, rest sourced from reference TRBV19 and TRBJ2-2, is DGGITQSPKYLFRKEGQNVTLSCEQNLNHDAMYWYRQDPGQGLRLIYYSQIVNDFQKGDIAEGYSVSREKKESFPLTVTSAQKNPTAFYLCASKARQPGTGELFFGEGSRLTVL.

The chain links TRBV19 to TRBJ1-1; no firm D call. The CDR3 extends over 15 amino acids. Germline lookup yields CDR1 LNHDA and CDR2 SQIVND (reference sequence). V was clipped by 6 bases and J by 1 base, with 15 bases between them. CDR3 residues: CASSPGRFRNTEAFF. The CDR3 nucleotides read TGTGCCAGTAGCCCCGGTCGGTTTCGGAACACTGAAGCTTTCTTT.

The rearrangement links TRBV5-8 to TRBJ1-5; D may be TRBD1 (5 bases). V lost 4 bases, J lost 3 bases, and 14 bases lay in between. CDR3 length equals 15 residues. Per germline, CDR1 SGHTS and CDR2 YDEGEE. The CDR3 sequence is CASSTRQGINQPQHF. CDR3 in DNA: TGTGCCAGCAGCACGAGGCAGGGTATCAATCAGCCCCAGCATTTT.

This clone has only one observation. V gene TRBV27 combines with J gene TRBJ1-6; D might be TRBD1 (5 bases). V lost 0 bases and J lost 4, with 10 bases in between. Germline values: CDR1 MNHEY, CDR2 SMNVEV (reference sequence). The CDR3 runs to 16 residues. CDR3 loop: CASSLSWTIYNSPLHF. The CDR3 coding sequence is TGTGCCAGCAGTTTATCCTGGACAATTTATAATTCACCCCTCCACTTT.

CDR3 sequence reads: CASSENRAEDYGYTF. The DNA of the CDR3 is TGTGCCAGCAGTGAAAACAGGGCCGAGGACTATGGCTACACCTTC. This chain links TRBV2 with TRBJ1-2; TRBD1 might be the D (6 bases). CDR1 and CDR2 from the germline V gene are SNHLY and FYNNEI. Trimming stripped 2 bases from V and 3 bases from J, with 13 bases between. This CDR3 region has 15 residues. The whole variable domain, filled in from reference TRBV2 and TRBJ1-2, reads EPEVTQTPSHQVTQMGQEVILRCVPISNHLYFYWYRQILGQKVEFLVSFYNNEISEKSEIFDDQFSVERPDGSNFTLKIRSTKLEDSAMYFCASSENRAEDYGYTFGSGTRLTVV.

This clone has at least ten counts. The chain joins TRBV7-6 to TRBJ2-2, with 12 positions matching TRBD2. V was clipped by 5 bases and J by 4 bases; unmatched bases: 11. Germline V gene data show CDR1 as SGHVS and CDR2 as FNYEAQ. The CDR3 consists of 18 residues. CDR3 protein: CASSPGTSGPGVTGELFF. As DNA, the CDR3 is TGTGCCAGCAGCCCCGGGACTAGCGGGCCTGGGGTCACCGGGGAGCTGTTTTTT.